This T cell receptor beta chain appears in the sequencing data of a study of blood T cells in healthy people across ages. Whole-study findings and limits: Relative to aged donors, long-lived donors carried more naive CD4+ cells and displayed higher diversity.

A J-beta primer mix and a sample-barcoded 5' primer were used in a second PCR of about 7 to 12 cycles. Through a template-switch adaptor with 12 random nucleotides, each cDNA molecule received a tag. TCRdb used MiXCR to reprocess the 5' RACE reads, holding one entry per CDR3 protein. The sample contains hundreds of thousands of distinct CDR3 sequences, around half of which appear only once. The germline V gene has CDR1 SGHRS and CDR2 YFSETQ. This CDR3 has 14 residues. The junction had 13 bases not matched to a gene; V was cut back by 4 bases and J by 11 bases. Note on this clonotype: Antigen specificity is unknown.

The receptor was derived from a man older than 75 in good health. Input material: blood. This chain uses TRBV5-1 with TRBJ2-5; 8 bases are a match to TRBD1. As DNA, the CDR3 is TGCGCCAGCAGCCCCGGACAGGGCCTCAATGAGCAGTACTTC. This encodes CASSPGQGLNEQYF.